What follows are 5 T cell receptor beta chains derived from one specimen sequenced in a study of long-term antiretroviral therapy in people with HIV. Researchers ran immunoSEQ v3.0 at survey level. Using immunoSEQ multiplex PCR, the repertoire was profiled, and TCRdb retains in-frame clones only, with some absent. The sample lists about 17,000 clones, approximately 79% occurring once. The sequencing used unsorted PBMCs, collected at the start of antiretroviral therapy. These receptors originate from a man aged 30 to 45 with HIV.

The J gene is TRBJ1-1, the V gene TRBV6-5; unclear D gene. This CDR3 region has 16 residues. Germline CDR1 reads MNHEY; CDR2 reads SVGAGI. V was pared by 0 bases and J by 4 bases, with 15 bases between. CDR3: CASSYSTVQEVTEAFF. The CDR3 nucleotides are TGTGCCAGCAGTTACTCGACGGTCCAGGAGGTCACTGAAGCTTTCTTT.

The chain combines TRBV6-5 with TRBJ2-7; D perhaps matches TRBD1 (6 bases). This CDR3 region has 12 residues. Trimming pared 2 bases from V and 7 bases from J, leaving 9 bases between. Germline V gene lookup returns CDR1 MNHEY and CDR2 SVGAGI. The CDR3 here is CASSYGGPEQYF. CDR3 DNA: TGTGCCAGCAGTTACGGGGGCCCTGAGCAGTACTTC.

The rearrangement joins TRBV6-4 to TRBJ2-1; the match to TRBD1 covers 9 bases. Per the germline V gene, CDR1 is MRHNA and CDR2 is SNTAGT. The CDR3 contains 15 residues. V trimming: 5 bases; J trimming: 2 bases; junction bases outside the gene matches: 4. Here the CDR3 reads CASSTGTGTYNEQFF. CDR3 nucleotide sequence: TGTGCCAGCAGTACCGGGACAGGGACCTACAATGAGCAGTTCTTC.

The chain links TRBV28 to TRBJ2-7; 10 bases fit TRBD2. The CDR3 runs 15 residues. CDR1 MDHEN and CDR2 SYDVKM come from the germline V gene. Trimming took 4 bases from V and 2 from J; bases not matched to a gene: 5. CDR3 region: CASSSSGGLTYEQYF. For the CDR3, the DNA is TGTGCCAGCAGTTCTAGCGGGGGCCTCACCTACGAGCAGTACTTC. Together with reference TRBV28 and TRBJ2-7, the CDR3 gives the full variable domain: DVKVTQSSRYLVKRTGEKVFLECVQDMDHENMFWYRQDPGLGLRLIYFSYDVKMKEKGDIPEGYSVSREKKERFSLILESASTNQTSMYLCASSSSGGLTYEQYFGPGTRLTVT.

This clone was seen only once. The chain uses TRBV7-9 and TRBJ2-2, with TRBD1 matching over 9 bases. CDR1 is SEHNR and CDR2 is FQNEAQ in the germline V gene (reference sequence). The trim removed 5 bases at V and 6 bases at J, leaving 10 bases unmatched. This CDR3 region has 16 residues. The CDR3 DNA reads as TGTGCCAGCAGCCCCAGACAGGGGGGAGAGGCCGGGGAGCTGTTTTTT. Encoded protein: CASSPRQGGEAGELFF.